The 21 T cell receptor beta chains below all came from one sample that was sequenced in a study of cytotoxic CD8 clonotypes in ibrutinib-treated CLL (dated by TCRdb to the early 2020s). In light of the paper, this sample's time point label describes: approximately twelve months on ibrutinib. Libraries were constructed by the immunoSEQ multiplex PCR assay. Entries here come from immuneACCESS through TCRdb and include only in-frame sequences with V and J called. Some clones fail to appear in such tables; in the studies checked, an unresolved V gene covers under half of the shortfall, and the cause of the remainder is unknown. Counted in this sample were around 60,000 clones; roughly 70% of them appeared once. The ten biggest clones cover about 40% of the sample. The sequenced sample was PBMCs, obtained after 12 months of ibrutinib treatment. These TCRs come from a human donor with chronic lymphocytic leukemia.

The chain has TRBV4-1 and TRBJ2-3; D possibly matches TRBD1 or TRBD2 (6 bases each). Germline V lookup: CDR1 MGHRA, CDR2 YSYEKL. The CDR3 loop spans 16 amino acids. Trimming removed 4 bases from V and 4 bases from J, with 18 bases in between. CDR3 DNA sequence: TGCGCCAGCAGCCCCGGGGGCAGGGGAGGCCCAGATACGCAGTATTTT. It translates to CASSPGGRGGPDTQYF.

This sequence joins TRBV6-5 and TRBJ2-1, with no clear D. This CDR3 region has 14 residues. Trimming cost V 4 bases and J 0 bases, with 7 bases left between them. The germline V gene encodes CDR1 MNHEY and CDR2 SVGAGI. The CDR3 region has the DNA TGTGCCAGCAGTTTGGGCAGCTCCTACAATGAGCAGTTCTTC. This translates into CASSLGSSYNEQFF.

The chain recombines TRBV5-6 with TRBJ2-3; 9 positions agree with TRBD2. The junction had 7 bases not matched to a gene; V was cut back by 2 bases and J by 3 bases. Germline lookup yields CDR1 SGHDT and CDR2 YYEEEE. The CDR3 extends over 16 amino acids. Here the CDR3 DNA reads TGTGCCAGCAGCTTCGGCGGGAGGGCCGGAACAGATACGCAGTATTTT. Translated, it gives CASSFGGRAGTDTQYF.

The chain has TRBV5-1 and TRBJ2-7; no reliable D call. V was clipped by 3 bases and J by 4 bases, with 20 bases between them. The germline V gene has CDR1 SGHRS and CDR2 YFSETQ. The CDR3 is 16 amino acids. The CDR3 bases are TGCGCCAGCAGCTCCGGCAACCGCGCCTCCGGGTACGAGCAGTACTTC. Its translation is CASSSGNRASGYEQYF.

This clone was found a few times. The same CDR3 is also encoded by other DNA sequences in this sample. The chain uses TRBV18 and TRBJ2-5; 9 bases are shared with TRBD1. This CDR3 region has 14 residues. Germline V lookup: CDR1 KGHSH, CDR2 LQKENI. Trimming removed 3 bases from V and 1 base from J; junction bases left unmatched: 0. The CDR3 protein is CASSPDRGQETQYF. In nucleotides, the CDR3 is TGTGCCAGCTCACCGGACAGGGGCCAAGAGACCCAGTACTTC.

This rearrangement joins TRBV30 to TRBJ2-5; TRBD2 might be the D (6 bases). Germline V lookup: CDR1 GTSNPN, CDR2 SVGIG (reference sequence). This CDR3 has 14 residues. The germline V and J ends were trimmed by 2 bases and 5 bases, with 15 bases remaining between them. The CDR3 bases are TGTGCCTGGAGTAAAAAAGCGGGCCCGGAGACCCAGTACTTC. It codes for CAWSKKAGPETQYF.

V usage is TRBV5-4 and J usage is TRBJ2-7; tentative D call: TRBD1 (5 bases). This CDR3 comprises 15 residues. Trimming left V 0 bases short and J 2 bases short, with 12 bases between. The germline CDR1 and CDR2 sequences are SGHNT and YYREEE (reference sequence). CDR3 nucleotide sequence: TGTGCCAGCAGCTTGGACGGCAGGGCCCCCTACGAGCAGTACTTC. Protein product: CASSLDGRAPYEQYF.

The V and J genes are TRBV5-5 and TRBJ2-5; unclear D gene. The CDR3 has 14 residues. The V end was cut by 7 bases, the J end by 7 bases, with 20 bases between. CDR1 is SGHKS, CDR2 YYEKEE, per germline (reference sequence). This CDR3 is CASGVETQLRTQYF. CDR3 DNA: TGTGCCAGCGGGGTGGAGACGCAGTTAAGGACCCAGTACTTC. Looking up the rest from reference TRBV5-5 and TRBJ2-5 gives the full variable domain: DAGVTQSPTHLIKTRGQQVTLRCSPISGHKSVSWYQQVLGQGPQFIFQYYEKEERGRGNFPDRFSARQFPNYSSELNVNALLLGDSALYLCASGVETQLRTQYFGPGTRLLVL.

V and J are TRBV6-4 and TRBJ2-1, with 11 bases matching TRBD2. The CDR3 extends over 16 amino acids. Trimming took 4 bases from V and 3 from J; bases not matched to a gene: 5. Germline V CDR1 and CDR2: MRHNA, SNTAGT. The CDR3 DNA follows: TGTGCCAGCAGTGTTACTAGCGGGAGAGGCTACAATGAGCAGTTCTTC. This codes for CASSVTSGRGYNEQFF.

The chain is built from TRBV10-3 and TRBJ2-7; 7 bases fit TRBD2. Trimming cost V 9 bases and J 3 bases; bases outside gene matches: 5. The germline CDR1 and CDR2 sequences are ENHRY and SYGVKD. The CDR3 is 12 residues long. Here the CDR3 reads CAISGDFYEQYF. In nucleotides, the CDR3 is TGTGCCATAAGCGGGGATTTCTACGAGCAGTACTTC.

V is TRBV5-1 and J is TRBJ2-1, with a weak D call TRBD2 (5 bases). The germline gives CDR1 SGHRS, CDR2 YFSETQ. Trimming cost V 0 bases and J 10 bases, with 14 bases left between them. The CDR3 spans 14 residues. CDR3 sequence: CASSLVVAPGEQFF. In DNA form, the CDR3 reads TGCGCCAGCAGCTTGGTGGTAGCGCCCGGGGAGCAGTTCTTC.

The V and J genes are TRBV2 and TRBJ2-1; no clear D. Germline CDR1 is SNHLY and CDR2 is FYNNEI. V lost 3 bases, J lost 2 bases, and 8 bases lay in between. This CDR3 contains 14 residues. CDR3 DNA: TGTGCCAGCAGTGACTACACCGCCTACAATGAGCAGTTCTTC. It codes for CASSDYTAYNEQFF.

The genes are TRBV30 and TRBJ2-7; no definite D call. There are 20 residues in the CDR3. V dropped 0 bases and J dropped 6 bases, with 33 bases sitting between them. The germline gives CDR1 GTSNPN, CDR2 SVGIG (reference sequence). CDR3 amino acids: CAWSVLFMISNLPTSVEQYF. As DNA, the CDR3 is TGTGCCTGGAGTGTACTCTTCATGATCTCAAACCTACCTACGTCGGTCGAGCAGTACTTC.

This sequence joins TRBV29-1 and TRBJ2-3, with TRBD2 identical over 14 bases. The CDR3 spans 15 residues. CDR1 is SQVTM, CDR2 ANQGSEA, per germline. The trim removed 6 bases at V and 4 bases at J, leaving 6 bases unmatched. The CDR3 reads CSVTGLAGVADTQYF. As DNA, the CDR3 is TGCAGCGTCACGGGACTAGCGGGAGTAGCAGATACGCAGTATTTT.

The chain has TRBV6-1 and TRBJ2-1; D ambiguous. Germline V gene sequence: CDR1 MNHNS, CDR2 SASEGT. This CDR3 comprises 14 residues. Trimming removed 3 bases from V and 3 bases from J, with 9 bases in between. CDR3 sequence (DNA): TGTGCCAGCAGTGAGACGGCCAGCTACAATGAGCAGTTCTTC. Translating gives CASSETASYNEQFF.

V is TRBV9 and J is TRBJ2-1; D possibly matches TRBD1 or TRBD2 (5 bases each). CDR3 length: 13 amino acids. V was pared by 2 bases and J by 8 bases, with 11 bases between. Germline V gene lookup returns CDR1 SGDLS and CDR2 YYNGEE. CDR3 DNA sequence: TGTGCCAGCAGCGTCCCAGGGCGGGATGAGCAGTTCTTC. It codes for CASSVPGRDEQFF.

V and J are TRBV5-1 and TRBJ2-7; weak D call: TRBD1 (5 bases). Per germline, CDR1 SGHRS and CDR2 YFSETQ. CDR3 size: 15 residues. V lost 0 bases and J 0 bases, leaving 10 bases between the germline ends. CDR3 sequence reads: CASSLATGSSYEQYF. Written as DNA, the CDR3 is TGCGCCAGCAGCTTGGCCACAGGTAGCTCCTACGAGCAGTACTTC.

V gene TRBV19 combines with J gene TRBJ2-3; 9 nucleotides match TRBD2. The CDR3 has 15 amino acids. CDR1 and CDR2 (germline): LNHDA, SQIVND (reference sequence). V lost 6 bases, J lost 6 bases, and 10 bases stayed unmatched. CDR3 loop: CASRPLAGPVDTQYF. The CDR3 DNA is TGTGCCAGTAGACCCCTAGCGGGACCGGTGGATACGCAGTATTTT. The complete variable domain, with remaining parts taken from reference TRBV19 and TRBJ2-3, reads DGGITQSPKYLFRKEGQNVTLSCEQNLNHDAMYWYRQDPGQGLRLIYYSQIVNDFQKGDIAEGYSVSREKKESFPLTVTSAQKNPTAFYLCASRPLAGPVDTQYFGPGTRLTVL.

The chain combines TRBV9 with TRBJ2-7; the D is unclear. With 4 bases removed from V and 4 bases from J, the gap between germline ends came to 9 bases. The germline CDR1 and CDR2 sequences are SGDLS and YYNGEE. This CDR3 is 12 amino acids long. CDR3 sequence: CASSRTIYEQYF. CDR3 bases: TGTGCCAGCAGCCGTACCATTTACGAGCAGTACTTC.

This chain links TRBV10-3 with TRBJ2-2; D is unclear. Germline V gene data show CDR1 as ENHRY and CDR2 as SYGVKD. The V gene lost 5 bases and the J gene lost 1 base, with 8 bases spanning the gap. The CDR3 contains 14 residues. In nucleotides, the CDR3 is TGTGCCATCAGTAGAACGGGGAACACCGGGGAGCTGTTTTTT. Amino acid sequence: CAISRTGNTGELFF.

This chain connects TRBV4-2 to TRBJ2-1; D not certain. There are 14 residues in the CDR3. Trimming removed 1 base at V and 5 bases at J, with 9 bases between. Germline V gene data show CDR1 as LGHNA and CDR2 as YNFKEQ. CDR3 in DNA: TGTGCCAGCAGCCAAGTTCTCCCCAACAATGAGCAGTTCTTC. Its protein is CASSQVLPNNEQFF.